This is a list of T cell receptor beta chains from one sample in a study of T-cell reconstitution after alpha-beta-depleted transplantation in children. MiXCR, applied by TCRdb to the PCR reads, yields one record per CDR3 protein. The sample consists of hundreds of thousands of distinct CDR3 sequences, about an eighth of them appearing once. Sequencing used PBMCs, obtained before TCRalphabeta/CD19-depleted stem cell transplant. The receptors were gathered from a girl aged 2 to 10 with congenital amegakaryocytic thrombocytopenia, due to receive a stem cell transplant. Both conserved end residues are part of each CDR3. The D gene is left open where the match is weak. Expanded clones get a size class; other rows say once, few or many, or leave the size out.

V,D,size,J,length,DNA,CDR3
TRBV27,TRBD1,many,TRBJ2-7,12,TGTGCCAGCAGTACAACAGGGGGACTGCAGTACTTC,CASSTTGGLQYF
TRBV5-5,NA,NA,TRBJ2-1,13,TGTGCCAGCAGCTTGGCTAATCTCAATGAGCAGTTCTTC,CASSLANLNEQFF
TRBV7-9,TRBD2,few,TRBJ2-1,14,TGTGCCAGCAGCTCGGGACTAACACCAAATGAGCAGTTCTTC,CASSSGLTPNEQFF
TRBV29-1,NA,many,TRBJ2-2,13,TGCAGCGTTGAACCCGCGAACACCGGGGAGCTGTTTTTT,CSVEPANTGELFF
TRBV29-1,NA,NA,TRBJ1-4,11,TGCAGCGCCGGACAGAGAGAAAAACTGTTTTTT,CSAGQREKLFF
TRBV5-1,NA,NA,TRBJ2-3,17,TGCGCCAGCAGCTGGTTGGAGCGACACGTTAGCACAGATACGCAGTATTTT,CASSWLERHVSTDTQYF
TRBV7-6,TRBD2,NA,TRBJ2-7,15,TGTGCCAGCAGCTTGTCGGGAGGCCCCTACGAAGGGCAGTACTTC,CASSLSGGPYEGQYF
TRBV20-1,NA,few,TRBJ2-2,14,TGCAGTGCTAGGGGTAGCGCCAACACCGGGGAGCTGTTTTTT,CSARGSANTGELFF
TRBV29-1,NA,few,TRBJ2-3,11,TGCAGCGGTGAAGGGGCAGATACGCAGTATTTT,CSGEGADTQYF
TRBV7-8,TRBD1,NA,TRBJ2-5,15,TGTGCCAGCAGCTTATGGGACAGACTTCAAGAGACCCAGTACTTC,CASSLWDRLQETQYF
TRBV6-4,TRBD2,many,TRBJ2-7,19,TGTGCCAGCAGTCGACCCAGGGTTTCGAGCGGGAGGAATGCGGGCGAGCAGTACTTC,CASSRPRVSSGRNAGEQYF
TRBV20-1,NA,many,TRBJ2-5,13,TGCAGTGCTAGTAACTGGACTTCGGAGACCCAGTACTTC,CSASNWTSETQYF
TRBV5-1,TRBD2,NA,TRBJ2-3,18,TGCGCCAGCAAGAAGGGGCTAGCGGGATTCTTCTTCACAGATACGCAGTATTTT,CASKKGLAGFFFTDTQYF
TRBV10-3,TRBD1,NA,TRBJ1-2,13,TGTGCCATCAGTGACAAGACCGGGACAGGGTGGACCTTC,CAISDKTGTGWTF
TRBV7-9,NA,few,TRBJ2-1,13,TGTGCCAGCAGCCCAGAGGGGGTTTTGTGGCAGTTCTTC,CASSPEGVLWQFF
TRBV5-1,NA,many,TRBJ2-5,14,TGCGCCAGCAGGACCGCCCAAGTCCAAGAGACCCAGTACTTC,CASRTAQVQETQYF
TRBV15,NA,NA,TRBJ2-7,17,TGTGCCACCAGCAGAGTCCCATACCGTTTTGGAGCCTACGAGCAGTACTTC,CATSRVPYRFGAYEQYF
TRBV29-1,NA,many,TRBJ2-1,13,TGCAGCGTTCCCATGAGCTCCTACAATGAGCAGTTCTTC,CSVPMSSYNEQFF
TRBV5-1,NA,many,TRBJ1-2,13,TGCGCCAGCAGCTTCAGGGGAGGGTATGGCTACACCTTC,CASSFRGGYGYTF
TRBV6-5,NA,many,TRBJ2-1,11,TGTGCCAGCACTAGGCACAATGAGCAGTTCTTC,CASTRHNEQFF
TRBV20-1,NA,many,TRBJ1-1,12,TGCAGTGCTCATCTGGCGGCCACTGAAGCTTTCTTT,CSAHLAATEAFF
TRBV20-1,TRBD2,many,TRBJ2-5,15,TGCAGTGCTTTGACCGGGACTAGCCTCAAAGAGACCCAGTACTTC,CSALTGTSLKETQYF
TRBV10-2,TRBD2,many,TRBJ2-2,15,TGCGCCAGCAGGGGTTCAGCGGGGGTCACCGGGGAGCTGTTTTTT,CASRGSAGVTGELFF
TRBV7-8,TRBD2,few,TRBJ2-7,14,TGTGCCAGCAGCTTAGCGGGGACTAGAGTCGAGCAGTACTTC,CASSLAGTRVEQYF
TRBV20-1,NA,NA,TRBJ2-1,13,TGCAGTGCCAAACCGTTGGAGAGCAATGAGCAGTTCTTC,CSAKPLESNEQFF
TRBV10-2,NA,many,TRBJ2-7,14,TGCGCCAGCAGTGATTCGGATACCTCCTACGAGCAGTACTTC,CASSDSDTSYEQYF
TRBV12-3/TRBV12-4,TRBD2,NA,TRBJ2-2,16,TGTGCCAGCAGTACCCGGACTAGCCGTAGCACCGGGGAGCTGTTTTTT,CASSTRTSRSTGELFF
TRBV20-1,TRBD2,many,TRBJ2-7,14,TGCAGTGCTAGAACGGGACTAGCGGGCTACGAGCAGTACTTC,CSARTGLAGYEQYF
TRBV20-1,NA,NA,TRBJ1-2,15,TGCAGTGCTAGACCCCCTGGAACTAGGGACTATGGCTACACCTTC,CSARPPGTRDYGYTF
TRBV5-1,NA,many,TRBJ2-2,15,TGCGCCAGCAGCTTGGCGGACAGACAGACCGGGGAGCTGTTTTTT,CASSLADRQTGELFF
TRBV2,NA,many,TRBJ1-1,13,TGTGCCAGCAGGGAGGACAGAGACACTGAAGCTTTCTTT,CASREDRDTEAFF